Following are 14 T cell receptor beta chains from one sample sequenced in a study of blood T cells in healthy people across ages. The use of a sample-barcoded 5' primer and a J-beta primer mix characterized a second PCR of roughly 6 to 11 cycles. Each CDR3 protein is one row after TCRdb ran MiXCR on the 5' RACE reads. The sample consists of hundreds of thousands of distinct CDR3 sequences, roughly 64% of them appearing once. Specimen: blood. These receptor sequences come from a man aged 25-45 years in good health.

This clonotype was counted only a few times. The CDR3 bases are TGCAGTGCTTCCGGACTAGCGGGGGCCCTTAGGGATGAGCAGTTCTTC. Translating it yields CSASGLAGALRDEQFF. The chain employs TRBV20-1 and TRBJ2-1; TRBD2 agrees at 13 bases. Germline CDR1 DFQATT, CDR2 SNEGSKA (reference sequence). J was trimmed by 8 bases and V by 5 bases; bases with no gene match: 12. There are 16 residues in the CDR3.

This clonotype occurred a few times. V and J are TRBV11-1 and TRBJ2-1; D may match TRBD1 or TRBD2 (5 bases each). V lost 4 bases, J lost 0 bases, and 10 bases lay in between. Looked up from germline, CDR1 is SGHAT and CDR2 is FQDESV (reference sequence). This CDR3 has 15 amino acids. The CDR3 reads CASSSHGGSYNEQFF. The CDR3 DNA sequence: TGTGCCAGCAGCTCCCATGGGGGCTCCTACAATGAGCAGTTCTTC.

The J gene is TRBJ2-3, the V gene TRBV27; tentative D call: TRBD1 (6 bases). This CDR3 spans 15 amino acids. Trimming pared 8 bases from V and 5 bases from J, leaving 20 bases between. Germline values: CDR1 MNHEY, CDR2 SMNVEV (reference sequence). The CDR3 is CASSLVPGAGDTQYF. CDR3 in DNA: TGTGCCAGCTCCCTCGTTCCAGGGGCGGGAGATACGCAGTATTTT.

This chain links TRBV3-1 with TRBJ2-7; 11 nucleotides agree with TRBD2. This CDR3 region has 13 residues. Germline lookup yields CDR1 LGHDT and CDR2 YNNKEL (reference sequence). J was trimmed by 8 bases and V by 4 bases; bases with no gene match: 4. The chain's CDR3 is CASSPASGGQQYF. Written as DNA, the CDR3 is TGTGCCAGCAGCCCCGCTAGCGGGGGGCAGCAGTACTTC.

This clonotype was detected many times. The rearrangement uses TRBV7-9 and TRBJ2-5; D is tentatively TRBD1 or TRBD2 (5 bases each). The CDR3 is 13 residues long. The germline gives CDR1 SEHNR, CDR2 FQNEAQ (reference sequence). The ends were cut back, 7 bases at V and 5 bases at J, with 14 bases in the middle. The CDR3 loop is CASTPGGEETQYF. The CDR3, as DNA: TGTGCCAGCACCCCTGGGGGTGAGGAGACCCAGTACTTC. The whole variable domain, remainder taken from reference TRBV7-9 and TRBJ2-5, is DTGVSQNPRHKITKRGQNVTFRCDPISEHNRLYWYRQTLGQGPEFLTYFQNEAQLEKSRLLSDRFSAERPKGSFSTLEIQRTEQGDSAMYLCASTPGGEETQYFGPGTRLLVL.

V and J are TRBV9 and TRBJ2-1; the match to TRBD2 covers 8 bases. The CDR3 is made up of 15 amino acids. V trimming: 2 bases; J trimming: 0 bases; junction bases outside the gene matches: 1. CDR1 SGDLS and CDR2 YYNGEE come from the germline V gene. As DNA, the CDR3 is TGTGCCAGCAGCGTCGGACTAGCCTCCTACAATGAGCAGTTCTTC. Translated: CASSVGLASYNEQFF.

Details on this clonotype: Sequence at one end of the junction differs from germline and may be a read error. The chain combines TRBV9 with TRBJ2-1, with 14 bases lining up with TRBD2. The germline V gene has CDR1 SGDLS and CDR2 YYNGEE. The CDR3 totals 15 residues. The CDR3 nucleotides are TGTGTCAGCAGCACCGGGACTAGCGGGAGATATGAGCAGTTCTTC. Residues: CVSSTGTSGRYEQFF.

This clonotype has only one observation. The chain is built from TRBV28 and TRBJ2-7, with D perhaps matching TRBD1 or TRBD2 (5 bases each). Trimming shortened V by 6 bases and J by 4 bases, and 22 bases separated the two germline ends. The CDR3 loop spans 16 amino acids. Germline values: CDR1 MDHEN, CDR2 SYDVKM. The CDR3 sequence is CASRTTGDRRTYEQYF. The CDR3 DNA reads as TGTGCCAGCAGGACAACCGGGGACCGTAGAACTTACGAGCAGTACTTC.

The chain has TRBV7-9 and TRBJ2-1; D not resolved. The V gene's germline CDR1 is SEHNR and CDR2 FQNEAQ (reference sequence). The length of the CDR3 is 13 residues. V was trimmed by 6 bases and J by 5 bases, leaving 11 bases between them. Here the CDR3 DNA reads TGTGCCAGCAGACATCCGTTAAACAATGAGCAGTTCTTC. This sequence encodes CASRHPLNNEQFF.

This clonotype was seen a few times. The chain joins TRBV2 to TRBJ2-5, with D perhaps TRBD1 (5 bases). V was shortened by 3 bases and J by 2 bases, with 7 bases between the two germline ends. From germline, CDR1 is SNHLY and CDR2 FYNNEI. The length of the CDR3 is 13 residues. In DNA form, the CDR3 reads TGTGCCAGCAGTGAGGGGCGGCAAGAGACCCAGTACTTC. Translating gives CASSEGRQETQYF.

This clonotype came up many times. The J gene is TRBJ1-2, the V gene TRBV20-1; D unresolved. Germline V gene sequence: CDR1 DFQATT, CDR2 SNEGSKA (reference sequence). The CDR3 has 13 residues. V was trimmed by 6 bases and J by 7 bases, leaving 18 bases between them. The CDR3 DNA is TGCAGTGCCAAGGAGAACGGAGATGTTGGCTACACCTTC. Protein product: CSAKENGDVGYTF.

The chain has TRBV7-2 and TRBJ1-5, with D unresolved. Trimming took off 0 bases at V and 4 bases at J, with 4 bases between the two ends. This CDR3 contains 13 residues. From germline, CDR1 is SGHTA and CDR2 FQGNSA. The CDR3 reads CASSLARNQPQHF. As DNA, the CDR3 is TGTGCCAGCAGCTTAGCGCGGAATCAGCCCCAGCATTTT.

This clonotype was seen a single time. V usage is TRBV29-1 and J usage is TRBJ2-7; D possibly corresponds to TRBD1 (6 bases). V lost 6 bases and J lost 3, with 12 bases in between. This CDR3 is 12 amino acids long. The germline V gene encodes CDR1 SQVTM and CDR2 ANQGSEA. CDR3 coding DNA: TGCAGCGTCGAGGGACATCTCTACGAGCAGTACTTC. This sequence encodes CSVEGHLYEQYF.

This clonotype came up a few times. The chain joins TRBV20-1 to TRBJ2-1; 8 bases map to TRBD1. The CDR3 loop spans 15 amino acids. CDR1 and CDR2 (germline): DFQATT, SNEGSKA (reference sequence). The CDR3, as DNA: TGCAGAATACAGGGGGGCCCGACCGCCTACAATGAGCAGTTCTTC. This translates into CRIQGGPTAYNEQFF.